The 30 T cell receptor beta chains in this list originate from one sample, sequenced in a study of blood T cell repertoires in COVID-19. Some clones are missing from TCRdb's copy, which holds only in-frame ones; the method was immunoSEQ multiplex PCR. The sample consists of 73,000 or so clones, roughly 80% of them appearing once. Sequencing used peripheral blood. These receptors were obtained from a woman aged 55-70 years with acute or convalescent COVID-19.

The V gene is TRBV4-1, the J gene TRBJ2-1; perhaps TRBD2 as D (5 bases). The CDR3 extends over 16 amino acids. With 1 base removed from V and 0 bases from J, the gap between germline ends came to 10 bases. CDR1 and CDR2 from the germline V gene are MGHRA and YSYEKL. CDR3 bases: TGCGCCAGCAGCCAAGGGGCAGACTACTCCTACAATGAGCAGTTCTTC. Amino acids: CASSQGADYSYNEQFF.

The chain carries TRBV5-6 and TRBJ1-1; D is undetermined. Germline loops: CDR1 SGHDT, CDR2 YYEEEE. The ends were cut back, 2 bases at V and 4 bases at J, with 15 bases in the middle. The CDR3 spans 15 residues. The CDR3 nucleotides are TGTGCCAGCAGCTTTAATCGGGGTATTAGCACTGAAGCTTTCTTT. Translated: CASSFNRGISTEAFF.

There are a few counts of this clone. CDR3 bases: TGCGCCAGCAGCCATCCTGGACAGTTCTCTGGAAACACCATATATTTT. Translating it yields CASSHPGQFSGNTIYF. This chain joins TRBV4-1 and TRBJ1-3; perhaps TRBD1 as D (6 bases). Germline V lookup: CDR1 MGHRA, CDR2 YSYEKL. This CDR3 is built from 16 residues. The germline V and J ends were trimmed by 3 bases and 0 bases, with 12 bases remaining between them.

CDR3 in DNA: TGCAGCGCACTTCTAGCGGACAAAATCAATGAGCAGTTCTTC. Residues: CSALLADKINEQFF. The chain is built from TRBV29-1 and TRBJ2-1, with 7 bases aligning to TRBD2. Trimming cost V 7 bases and J 6 bases; bases outside gene matches: 12. Germline CDR1 reads SQVTM; CDR2 reads ANQGSEA. The CDR3 consists of 14 residues.

This clone has more than one count but fewer than ten. The chain employs TRBV7-9 and TRBJ2-7; no reliable D call. The CDR3 runs 14 residues. V lost 5 bases and J 2 bases, leaving 13 bases between the germline ends. CDR1 SEHNR and CDR2 FQNEAQ come from the germline V gene (reference sequence). The CDR3 bases are TGTGCCAGCAGCCTTAACATAGCAACCTACGAGCAGTACTTC. This sequence encodes CASSLNIATYEQYF.

The chain is built from TRBV5-1 and TRBJ2-3; D may be TRBD2 (6 bases). V dropped 6 bases and J dropped 2 bases, with 16 bases sitting between them. The CDR3 totals 15 residues. Germline V gene lookup returns CDR1 SGHRS and CDR2 YFSETQ. CDR3 DNA sequence: TGCGCCAGCACCCGGAGGGGCCCCCCCACAGATACGCAGTATTTT. Its translation: CASTRRGPPTDTQYF.

This chain connects TRBV19 to TRBJ1-2, with a tentative D call TRBD1 (6 bases). The CDR3 is 15 residues long. The V gene lost 8 bases and the J gene lost 0 bases, with 16 bases spanning the gap. The germline gives CDR1 LNHDA, CDR2 SQIVND (reference sequence). The CDR3 protein is CASAFRQAANYGYTF. In DNA, the CDR3 is TGTGCCAGTGCATTTAGACAGGCTGCTAACTATGGCTACACCTTC.

In DNA form, the CDR3 reads TGTGCCAGCAGTACCCCGGGACAGATTAACTATGGCTACACCTTC. This sequence encodes CASSTPGQINYGYTF. The chain has TRBV6-5 and TRBJ1-2, with TRBD1 matching over 7 bases. V gave up 5 bases and J gave up 1 base; unmatched junction bases: 7. This CDR3 has 15 residues. CDR1 and CDR2 from the germline V gene are MNHEY and SVGAGI.

The chain carries TRBV10-2 and TRBJ2-4, with 7 bases lining up with TRBD1. The CDR3 consists of 15 residues. Losses at the gene ends were 4 bases for V and 1 base for J; bases not matched to a gene: 4. The germline CDR1 and CDR2 sequences are WSHSY and SAAADI. The CDR3 DNA follows: TGCGCCAGCAGTGCCAGGGGGATGGCCAAAAACATTCAGTACTTC. Translated: CASSARGMAKNIQYF.

The V call is TRBV5-1, the J call TRBJ2-2; 9 bases line up with TRBD1. The CDR3 sequence is 15 residues long. J was trimmed by 5 bases and V by 0 bases; bases with no gene match: 2. Germline CDR1 and CDR2: SGHRS and YFSETQ. This CDR3 reads CASSLGDRETGELFF. For the CDR3, the DNA is TGCGCCAGCAGCTTGGGGGACAGGGAGACCGGGGAGCTGTTTTTT.

V and J are TRBV5-1 and TRBJ2-2, with a weak D call TRBD1 (6 bases). CDR3 length equals 13 residues. Per the germline V gene, CDR1 is SGHRS and CDR2 is YFSETQ. Trimming removed 2 bases from V and 4 bases from J, with 6 bases in between. CDR3 region: CASSLQGTGELFF. DNA for the CDR3: TGCGCCAGCAGCTTACAGGGCACCGGGGAGCTGTTTTTT.

The chain has TRBV19 and TRBJ1-6; 7 nucleotides match TRBD1. Germline assignment: CDR1 LNHDA and CDR2 SQIVND (reference sequence). With 10 bases clipped from V and 4 bases from J, the junction kept 7 bases outside the gene matches. The CDR3 has 14 residues. The CDR3 reads CATHPGQYNSPLHF. The CDR3 nucleotides read TGTGCCACCCATCCGGGACAGTATAATTCACCCCTCCACTTT.

V is TRBV5-6 and J is TRBJ2-1, with 8 bases that match TRBD1. Per the germline V gene, CDR1 is SGHDT and CDR2 is YYEEEE. The J segment lost 3 bases and the V segment lost 4 bases, leaving 9 bases of the junction unmatched. The CDR3 covers 16 residues. The CDR3: CASSGKGRGLYNEQFF. The DNA of the CDR3 is TGTGCCAGCAGCGGGAAGGGCAGGGGGCTCTACAATGAGCAGTTCTTC. The full variable domain, completed using reference TRBV5-6 and TRBJ2-1, is DAGVTQSPTHLIKTRGQQVTLRCSPKSGHDTVSWYQQALGQGPQFIFQYYEEEERQRGNFPDRFSGHQFPNYSSELNVNALLLGDSALYLCASSGKGRGLYNEQFFGPGTRLTVL.

The V gene is TRBV4-1, the J gene TRBJ1-1, with D perhaps TRBD1 (5 bases). The CDR3 totals 15 residues. Germline V CDR1 and CDR2: MGHRA, YSYEKL. V was clipped by 2 bases and J by 4 bases, with 14 bases between them. CDR3 region: CASSQIGRGITEAFF. As DNA, the CDR3 is TGCGCCAGCAGCCAAATAGGAAGGGGCATCACTGAAGCTTTCTTT.

The V call is TRBV5-1, the J call TRBJ2-2, with 8 bases aligning to TRBD2. The length of the CDR3 is 16 residues. With 4 bases clipped from V and 5 bases from J, the junction kept 10 bases outside the gene matches. Germline CDR1 reads SGHRS; CDR2 reads YFSETQ. The chain's CDR3 is CASSAGGTSKTGELFF. Here the CDR3 DNA reads TGCGCCAGCAGCGCTGGCGGGACTAGTAAAACCGGGGAGCTGTTTTTT. The variable domain in full, completed from reference TRBV5-1 and TRBJ2-2, reads KAGVTQTPRYLIKTRGQQVTLSCSPISGHRSVSWYQQTPGQGLQFLFEYFSETQRNKGNFPGRFSGRQFSNSRSEMNVSTLELGDSALYLCASSAGGTSKTGELFFGEGSRLTVL.

The CDR3 coding sequence is TGTGCCACCAGTCAGGGACAGGGCATAAATCAGCCCCAGCATTTT. Its protein is CATSQGQGINQPQHF. This chain links TRBV24-1 with TRBJ1-5; 9 bases agree with TRBD1. With 6 bases clipped from V and 4 bases from J, the junction kept 6 bases outside the gene matches. The length of the CDR3 is 15 residues. Germline values: CDR1 KGHDR, CDR2 SFDVKD.

This clone showed up just a few times. V gene TRBV2 combines with J gene TRBJ1-2; 9 bases fit TRBD1. The germline gives CDR1 SNHLY, CDR2 FYNNEI. Unmatched junction bases numbered 0, after V lost 1 base and J lost 6 bases. This CDR3 region has 13 residues. The CDR3 reads CASSEGDRDGYTF. CDR3 sequence (DNA): TGTGCCAGCAGTGAAGGGGACAGGGATGGCTACACCTTC.

V gene TRBV10-3 combines with J gene TRBJ2-1, with TRBD2 identical over 14 bases. CDR1 ENHRY and CDR2 SYGVKD come from the germline V gene. V gave up 0 bases and J gave up 7 bases; unmatched junction bases: 5. CDR3 length: 17 amino acids. CDR3 protein: CAISESMGLAGANEQFF. The DNA of the CDR3 is TGTGCCATCAGTGAGTCGATGGGACTAGCGGGGGCTAATGAGCAGTTCTTC.

The chain recombines TRBV11-2 with TRBJ2-7; possible D gene TRBD1, 7 bases. V shed 4 bases and J shed 3 bases, with 13 bases lying between them. The CDR3 runs to 14 residues. Looked up from germline, CDR1 is SGHAT and CDR2 is FQNNGV. The CDR3 sequence: CASSSRGANYEQYF. DNA for the CDR3: TGTGCCAGCAGCTCCAGGGGGGCGAACTACGAGCAGTACTTC.

This clone was counted once. This chain uses TRBV25-1 with TRBJ2-7, with D maybe TRBD1 (6 bases). CDR1 MGHDK and CDR2 SYGVNS come from the germline V gene. Trimming cost V 5 bases and J 6 bases, with 17 bases left between them. The CDR3 totals 14 residues. The CDR3 bases are TGTGCCAGCAGTTCTACAGGGATGTCTGGCGAGCAGTACTTC. Its protein product is CASSSTGMSGEQYF.

The rearrangement links TRBV2 to TRBJ1-1; D is undetermined. Trimming cost V 7 bases and J 0 bases, with 15 bases left between them. CDR1 is SNHLY, CDR2 FYNNEI, per germline. This CDR3 is built from 15 residues. The CDR3 loop is CASTGAPVMNTEAFF. The CDR3 DNA is TGTGCCAGCACGGGAGCGCCAGTGATGAACACTGAAGCTTTCTTT.

This clone was seen a handful of times. This chain uses TRBV6-5 with TRBJ2-7; TRBD2 aligns across 10 bases. The germline V gene has CDR1 MNHEY and CDR2 SVGAGI. V lost 0 bases and J lost 2; bases outside the gene matches: 1. The CDR3 loop spans 15 amino acids. The CDR3 region is CASSYSLAGAYEQYF. The CDR3, as DNA: TGTGCCAGCAGTTACTCGCTAGCGGGGGCCTACGAGCAGTACTTC.

The table lists this clone with a count of one. This chain links TRBV6-5 with TRBJ1-2; weak D call: TRBD1 (5 bases). V lost 2 bases and J lost 6, with 13 bases in between. From germline, CDR1 is MNHEY and CDR2 SVGAGI. The CDR3 totals 14 residues. CDR3 protein: CASSYDGGMDGYTF. CDR3 bases: TGTGCCAGCAGTTACGATGGGGGGATGGATGGCTACACCTTC.

The chain uses TRBV6-5 and TRBJ1-5; D is perhaps TRBD1 (6 bases). The CDR3 has 14 residues. The germline V and J ends were trimmed by 5 bases and 5 bases, with 13 bases remaining between them. From germline, CDR1 is MNHEY and CDR2 SVGAGI. DNA of the CDR3: TGTGCCAGCAGTAAGGGGGGGGCTGATCAGCCCCAGCATTTT. Translating gives CASSKGGADQPQHF.

The chain recombines TRBV18 with TRBJ1-6, with 10 bases lining up with TRBD1. V trimming: 4 bases; J trimming: 14 bases; junction bases outside the gene matches: 8. This CDR3 spans 14 amino acids. Germline lookup yields CDR1 KGHSH and CDR2 LQKENI. The CDR3 protein is CASSLREDRGALHF. For the CDR3, the DNA is TGTGCCAGCTCACTAAGAGAGGACAGGGGGGCCCTCCACTTT.

The chain couples TRBV11-1 to TRBJ1-1, with D tentatively TRBD1 (5 bases). In germline, CDR1 is SGHAT, CDR2 FQDESV (reference sequence). This CDR3 is 16 amino acids long. V was clipped by 7 bases and J by 1 base, with 19 bases between them. The CDR3 bases are TGTGCCAGCACCCATCCCGGAGCAGGGCAGAACACTGAAGCTTTCTTT. As protein: CASTHPGAGQNTEAFF.

J is TRBJ2-3 and V is TRBV7-3, with 8 bases fitting TRBD1. The germline CDR1 and CDR2 sequences are SGHTA and FQGTGA. V gave up 1 base and J gave up 0 bases; unmatched junction bases: 15. The CDR3 runs to 20 residues. CDR3 amino acids: CASSLIRQGAILASTDTQYF. The CDR3 region has the DNA TGTGCCAGCAGCTTAATCAGGCAGGGGGCAATACTAGCTAGCACAGATACGCAGTATTTT.

DNA for the CDR3: TGTGCCAGCAAGAAAGAGGGGGGGCGAAACAATGAGCAGTTCTTC. It codes for CASKKEGGRNNEQFF. The gene calls are TRBV2 and TRBJ2-1, with D perhaps TRBD2 (7 bases). The CDR3 is made up of 15 amino acids. The germline V gene has CDR1 SNHLY and CDR2 FYNNEI. V lost 7 bases and J 5 bases, leaving 18 bases between the germline ends.

The chain links TRBV4-2 to TRBJ2-4, with 7 bases lining up with TRBD1. The length of the CDR3 is 15 residues. V lost 3 bases, J lost 3 bases, and 5 bases stayed unmatched. Germline V gene data show CDR1 as LGHNA and CDR2 as YNFKEQ. The CDR3 loop is CASSQPDRSKNIQYF. CDR3 DNA: TGTGCCAGCAGCCAGCCGGACAGGAGCAAAAACATTCAGTACTTC.

The chain uses TRBV30 and TRBJ1-1, with 8 nucleotides matching TRBD1. This CDR3 is built from 10 residues. The germline V gene has CDR1 GTSNPN and CDR2 SVGIG (reference sequence). The J segment lost 7 bases and the V segment lost 6 bases, leaving 1 base of the junction unmatched. CDR3 protein: CACGQGEAFF. DNA of the CDR3: TGTGCCTGCGGACAGGGTGAAGCTTTCTTT.